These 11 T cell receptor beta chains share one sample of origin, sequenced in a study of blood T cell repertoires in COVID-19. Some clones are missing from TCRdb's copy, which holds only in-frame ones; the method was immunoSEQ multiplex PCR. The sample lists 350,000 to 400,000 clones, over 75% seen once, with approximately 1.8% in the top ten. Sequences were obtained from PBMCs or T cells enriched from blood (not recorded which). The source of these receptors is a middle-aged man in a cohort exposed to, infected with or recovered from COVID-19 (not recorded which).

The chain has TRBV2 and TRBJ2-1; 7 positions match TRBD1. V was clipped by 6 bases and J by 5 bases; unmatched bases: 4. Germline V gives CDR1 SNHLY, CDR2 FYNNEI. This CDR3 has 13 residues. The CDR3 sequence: CASSGDRNNEQFF. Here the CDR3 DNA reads TGTGCCAGCAGCGGGGACAGAAACAATGAGCAGTTCTTC. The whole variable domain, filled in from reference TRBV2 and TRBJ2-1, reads EPEVTQTPSHQVTQMGQEVILRCVPISNHLYFYWYRQILGQKVEFLVSFYNNEISEKSEIFDDQFSVERPDGSNFTLKIRSTKLEDSAMYFCASSGDRNNEQFFGPGTRLTVL.

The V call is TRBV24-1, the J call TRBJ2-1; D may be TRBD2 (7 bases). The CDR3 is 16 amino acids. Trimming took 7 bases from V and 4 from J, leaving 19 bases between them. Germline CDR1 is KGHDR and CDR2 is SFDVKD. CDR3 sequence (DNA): TGTGCCACCAGCGCAGGGGCGGACGGGAGGTACAATGAGCAGTTCTTC. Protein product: CATSAGADGRYNEQFF.

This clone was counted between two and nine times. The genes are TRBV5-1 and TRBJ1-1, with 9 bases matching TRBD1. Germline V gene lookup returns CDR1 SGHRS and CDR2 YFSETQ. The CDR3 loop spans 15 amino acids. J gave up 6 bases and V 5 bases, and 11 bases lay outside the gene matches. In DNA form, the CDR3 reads TGCGCCAGCAGTTGGACAGGGGAAAGTCTGTCTGAAGCTTTCTTT. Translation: CASSWTGESLSEAFF.

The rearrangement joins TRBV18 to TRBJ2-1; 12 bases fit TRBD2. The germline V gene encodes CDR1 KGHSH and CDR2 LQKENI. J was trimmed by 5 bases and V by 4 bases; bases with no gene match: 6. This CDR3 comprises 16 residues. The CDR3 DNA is TGTGCCAGCTCACTCCGGACTAGCGGGAAGGACAATGAGCAGTTCTTC. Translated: CASSLRTSGKDNEQFF.

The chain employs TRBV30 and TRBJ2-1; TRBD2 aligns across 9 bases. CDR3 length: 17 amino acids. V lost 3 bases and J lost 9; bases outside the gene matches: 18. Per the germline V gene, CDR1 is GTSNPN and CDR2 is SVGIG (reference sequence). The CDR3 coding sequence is TGTGCCTGGAGGCCCCCTCGGATTAGCGGGAGTTGGGGTGAGCAGTTCTTC. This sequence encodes CAWRPPRISGSWGEQFF.

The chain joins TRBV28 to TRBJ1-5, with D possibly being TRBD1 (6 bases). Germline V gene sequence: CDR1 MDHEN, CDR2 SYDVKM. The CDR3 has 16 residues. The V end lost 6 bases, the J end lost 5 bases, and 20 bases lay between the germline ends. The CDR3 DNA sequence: TGTGCCAGCAGAGACAGGCAGGCAGCCCCCTATCAGCCCCAGCATTTT. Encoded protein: CASRDRQAAPYQPQHF.

DNA for the CDR3: TGTGCCAGCAGCTTAACAGGGGGTGGCACCGGGGAGCTGTTTTTT. It translates to CASSLTGGGTGELFF. This sequence joins TRBV7-3 and TRBJ2-2; TRBD1 is a possible D gene (6 bases). The CDR3 is made up of 15 amino acids. The germline V and J ends were trimmed by 0 bases and 4 bases, with 9 bases remaining between them. In germline, CDR1 is SGHTA, CDR2 FQGTGA.

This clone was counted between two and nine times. The CDR3 DNA reads TGTGCCAGCAGTACTGACAGTCCGTATGGCTACACCTTC. This codes for CASSTDSPYGYTF. The gene calls are TRBV28 and TRBJ1-2; D might be TRBD1 (5 bases). Trimming took 5 bases from V and 5 from J, leaving 12 bases between them. In germline, CDR1 is MDHEN, CDR2 SYDVKM. CDR3 length: 13 amino acids.

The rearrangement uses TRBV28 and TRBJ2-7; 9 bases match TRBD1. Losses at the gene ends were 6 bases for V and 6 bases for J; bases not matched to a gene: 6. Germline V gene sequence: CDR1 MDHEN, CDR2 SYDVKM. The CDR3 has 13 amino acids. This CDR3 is CASRSQGAGEQYF. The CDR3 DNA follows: TGTGCCAGCAGGTCACAGGGGGCCGGCGAGCAGTACTTC.

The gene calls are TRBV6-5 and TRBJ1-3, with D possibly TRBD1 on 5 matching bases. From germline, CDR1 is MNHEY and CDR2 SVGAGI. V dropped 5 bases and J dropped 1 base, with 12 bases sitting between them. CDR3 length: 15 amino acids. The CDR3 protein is CASSRQRSSGNTIYF. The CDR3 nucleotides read TGTGCCAGCAGTCGACAGCGATCGTCTGGAAACACCATATATTTT.

The DNA for the CDR3 is TGCGCCAGCAGTCCCTCGGTCCCCGATACAGGGGTAGCGGCGCACGACGAGCAGTACTTC. Its translation: CASSPSVPDTGVAAHDEQYF. The rearrangement uses TRBV23-1 and TRBJ2-7; tentatively, D is TRBD1 (7 bases). TRBV23-1 is known as an ORF, though its function is uncertain. V dropped 4 bases and J dropped 5 bases, with 33 bases sitting between them. The CDR3 contains 20 residues.